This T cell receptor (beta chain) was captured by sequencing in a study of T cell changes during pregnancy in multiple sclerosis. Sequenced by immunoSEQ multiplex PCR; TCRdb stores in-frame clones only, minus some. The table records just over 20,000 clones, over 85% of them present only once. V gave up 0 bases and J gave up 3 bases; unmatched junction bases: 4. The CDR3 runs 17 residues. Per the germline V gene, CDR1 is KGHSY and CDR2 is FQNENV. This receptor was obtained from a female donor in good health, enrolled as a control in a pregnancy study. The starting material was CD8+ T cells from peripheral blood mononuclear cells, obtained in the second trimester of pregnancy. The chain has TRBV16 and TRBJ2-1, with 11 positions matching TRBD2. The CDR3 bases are TGTGCCAGCAGCCAATCGAGGCTAGCGGGGGGCTACAATGAGCAGTTCTTC. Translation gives CASSQSRLAGGYNEQFF.